A selection of T cell receptor beta chains follows, all from one sample in a study of cytomegalovirus exposure and HLA in healthy donors. TCRdb's copy holds only in-frame clones and misses some; the assay was immunoSEQ multiplex PCR. The repertoire consists of about 45,000 clones, with 75% to 90% occurring once and the leading ten covering about 8%. The material sequenced was PBMCs. The source of these receptors is a woman aged 40 to 55 in good health and CMV-seropositive. Both conserved end residues are part of each CDR3. Each record gives: CDR3 protein, CDR3 DNA, D gene, clone size, J gene, V gene. A D gene is named only where the DNA matches it firmly. Only some rows state a clone size, as once, few, many or a class for expanded clones.

CDR3aa: CASTGSWTGGYEQFF
CDR3nt: TGTGCCAGCACCGGATCGTGGACGGGGGGGTATGAGCAGTTCTTC
d_gene: TRBD2
abundance: -
j_gene: TRBJ2-1
v_gene: TRBV27

CDR3aa: CASSLMGQGWAGELFF
CDR3nt: TGTGCCAGCAGCTTAATGGGACAGGGTTGGGCCGGGGAGCTGTTTTTT
d_gene: TRBD1
abundance: once
j_gene: TRBJ2-2
v_gene: TRBV11-3

CDR3aa: CASSSWDISDEKLFF
CDR3nt: TGTGCCAGCAGCTCCTGGGACATATCGGATGAAAAACTGTTTTTT
d_gene: -
abundance: -
j_gene: TRBJ1-4
v_gene: TRBV7-9

CDR3aa: CASREGLGKGTDTQYF
CDR3nt: TGTGCCAGCAGGGAGGGGCTCGGGAAGGGCACAGATACGCAGTATTTT
d_gene: -
abundance: once
j_gene: TRBJ2-3
v_gene: TRBV25-1

CDR3aa: CATRESPGLNEQFF
CDR3nt: TGTGCCACCCGGGAAAGTCCAGGACTCAATGAGCAGTTCTTC
d_gene: -
abundance: -
j_gene: TRBJ2-1
v_gene: TRBV28

CDR3aa: CASSLLGDRGGNEQFF
CDR3nt: TGTGCCAGCAGTTTATTAGGGGACAGGGGGGGAAATGAGCAGTTCTTC
d_gene: TRBD1
abundance: -
j_gene: TRBJ2-1
v_gene: TRBV27

CDR3aa: CASSVREHTEAFF
CDR3nt: TGTGCCAGTAGTGTACGGGAGCACACTGAAGCTTTCTTT
d_gene: -
abundance: -
j_gene: TRBJ1-1
v_gene: TRBV19

CDR3aa: CASIPGTTNEKLFF
CDR3nt: TGTGCCAGCATTCCTGGCACAACTAATGAAAAACTGTTTTTT
d_gene: -
abundance: few
j_gene: TRBJ1-4
v_gene: TRBV2

CDR3aa: CASRPQTGMHGYTF
CDR3nt: TGTGCCAGTAGGCCCCAGACAGGGATGCATGGCTACACCTTC
d_gene: TRBD1
abundance: -
j_gene: TRBJ1-2
v_gene: TRBV19

CDR3aa: CASSYGTGAWDIQYF
CDR3nt: TGCGCCAGCAGCTACGGGACAGGGGCTTGGGACATTCAGTACTTC
d_gene: TRBD1
abundance: -
j_gene: TRBJ2-4
v_gene: TRBV5-1

CDR3aa: CASSLWGTGEEGGYTF
CDR3nt: TGCGCCAGCAGCCTGTGGGGAACAGGGGAGGAAGGTGGCTACACCTTC
d_gene: TRBD1
abundance: -
j_gene: TRBJ1-2
v_gene: TRBV5-1

CDR3aa: CASSSTGDNYNEQFF
CDR3nt: TGTGCCAGCAGCTCGACAGGGGATAATTACAATGAGCAGTTCTTC
d_gene: TRBD1
abundance: once
j_gene: TRBJ2-1
v_gene: TRBV5-5

CDR3aa: CASSPSQEINEQFF
CDR3nt: TGTGCCAGCTCACCGAGCCAGGAAATCAATGAGCAGTTCTTC
d_gene: -
abundance: once
j_gene: TRBJ2-1
v_gene: TRBV18

CDR3aa: CAWSVRGNTEAFF
CDR3nt: TGTGCCTGGAGTGTTCGGGGGAACACTGAAGCTTTCTTT
d_gene: -
abundance: -
j_gene: TRBJ1-1
v_gene: TRBV30

CDR3aa: CASGTFSGSSYNEQFF
CDR3nt: TGTGCTAGTGGAACATTTAGCGGTTCTTCCTACAATGAGCAGTTCTTC
d_gene: -
abundance: few
j_gene: TRBJ2-1
v_gene: TRBV12-5

CDR3aa: CASSPGTETSGRVSTDTQYF
CDR3nt: TGCGCCAGCAGTCCAGGGACTGAGACTAGCGGGAGAGTAAGCACAGATACGCAGTATTTT
d_gene: TRBD2
abundance: -
j_gene: TRBJ2-3
v_gene: TRBV23-1

CDR3aa: CASSFGQGTVETQYF
CDR3nt: TGTGCCAGCAGCTTCGGACAGGGAACCGTAGAGACCCAGTACTTC
d_gene: TRBD1
abundance: -
j_gene: TRBJ2-5
v_gene: TRBV7-2

CDR3aa: CASSPRGMNTEAFF
CDR3nt: TGCGCCAGCAGCCCGCGGGGAATGAACACTGAAGCTTTCTTT
d_gene: -
abundance: once
j_gene: TRBJ1-1
v_gene: TRBV5-1

CDR3aa: CASSYSYRQGHGYTF
CDR3nt: TGTGCCAGCAGTTACTCGTATCGACAGGGGCATGGCTACACCTTC
d_gene: TRBD1
abundance: -
j_gene: TRBJ1-2
v_gene: TRBV6-5

CDR3aa: CAWRNDRGAEAFF
CDR3nt: TGTGCCTGGAGGAACGACAGGGGGGCTGAAGCTTTCTTT
d_gene: TRBD1
abundance: once
j_gene: TRBJ1-1
v_gene: TRBV30

CDR3aa: CASSPTSRPRTASSGYTF
CDR3nt: TGTGCCAGCAGCCCCACTTCCAGGCCTCGGACTGCTTCTAGTGGCTACACCTTC
d_gene: -
abundance: -
j_gene: TRBJ1-2
v_gene: TRBV9

CDR3aa: CASRDSNSPLHF
CDR3nt: TGTGCCAGCAGGGACAGCAATTCACCCCTCCACTTT
d_gene: -
abundance: -
j_gene: TRBJ1-6
v_gene: TRBV28

CDR3aa: CASTFGGGRNNEQFF
CDR3nt: TGCGCCAGCACCTTCGGGGGGGGGCGCAACAATGAGCAGTTCTTC
d_gene: TRBD2
abundance: -
j_gene: TRBJ2-1
v_gene: TRBV5-1

CDR3aa: CASSKAKEQEGRMNTEAFF
CDR3nt: TGTGCCAGCAGCAAAGCGAAGGAACAGGAGGGGCGAATGAACACTGAAGCTTTCTTT
d_gene: -
abundance: few
j_gene: TRBJ1-1
v_gene: TRBV21-1

CDR3aa: CAIAAGREDYTF
CDR3nt: TGTGCCATCGCGGCAGGGAGGGAAGACTACACCTTC
d_gene: -
abundance: -
j_gene: TRBJ1-2
v_gene: TRBV10-3

CDR3aa: CASSWGGTETYEQYF
CDR3nt: TGTGCCAGCAGCTGGGGCGGGACAGAGACCTACGAGCAGTACTTC
d_gene: -
abundance: -
j_gene: TRBJ2-7
v_gene: TRBV13

CDR3aa: CASSLQTALSGANVLTF
CDR3nt: TGTGCCAGCAGCCTTCAGACAGCCTTGTCTGGGGCCAACGTCCTGACTTTC
d_gene: -
abundance: -
j_gene: TRBJ2-6
v_gene: TRBV5-5

CDR3aa: CASSPAGSGANVLTF
CDR3nt: TGTGCCAGCTCACCGGCGGGCTCTGGGGCCAACGTCCTGACTTTC
d_gene: -
abundance: -
j_gene: TRBJ2-6
v_gene: TRBV18

CDR3aa: CASSYEGVGELFF
CDR3nt: TGTGCCAGCAGTTACGAGGGAGTCGGGGAGCTGTTTTTT
d_gene: -
abundance: -
j_gene: TRBJ2-2
v_gene: TRBV6-5

CDR3aa: CASSRRQTQYF
CDR3nt: TGTGCCAGCAGCCGCAGGCAGACCCAGTACTTC
d_gene: -
abundance: -
j_gene: TRBJ2-5
v_gene: TRBV11-2

CDR3aa: CASSLGGLGGTQPQHF
CDR3nt: TGCGCCAGCAGCTTGGGGGGCTTAGGAGGGACCCAGCCCCAGCATTTT
d_gene: -
abundance: -
j_gene: TRBJ1-5
v_gene: TRBV5-1

CDR3aa: CASRTSGGSGELFF
CDR3nt: TGTGCCAGCAGGACCTCGGGGGGGTCCGGGGAGCTGTTTTTT
d_gene: TRBD2
abundance: few
j_gene: TRBJ2-2
v_gene: TRBV28

CDR3aa: CASSSTGAGRSSYEQYF
CDR3nt: TGTGCCAGCAGCTCGACCGGTGCGGGGAGAAGCTCCTACGAGCAGTACTTC
d_gene: -
abundance: few
j_gene: TRBJ2-7
v_gene: TRBV11-2

CDR3aa: CAISDGTSGSKISETQYF
CDR3nt: TGTGCCATCAGTGACGGGACTAGCGGGAGCAAAATTTCTGAGACCCAGTACTTC
d_gene: TRBD2
abundance: -
j_gene: TRBJ2-5
v_gene: TRBV10-3

CDR3aa: CASTMGQGTYEQYF
CDR3nt: TGTGCCAGCACGATGGGACAGGGCACCTACGAGCAGTACTTC
d_gene: TRBD1
abundance: -
j_gene: TRBJ2-7
v_gene: TRBV28

CDR3aa: CASNRDRVDGYTF
CDR3nt: TGTGCCAGCAACCGGGACAGGGTTGATGGCTACACCTTC
d_gene: TRBD1
abundance: -
j_gene: TRBJ1-2
v_gene: TRBV6-5

CDR3aa: CASSKNREGAYEQYF
CDR3nt: TGTGCCAGTAGTAAAAACAGGGAGGGAGCCTACGAGCAGTACTTC
d_gene: -
abundance: -
j_gene: TRBJ2-7
v_gene: TRBV19

CDR3aa: CASSSLTRNTIYF
CDR3nt: TGTGCCAGCAGCTCGCTAACCCGGAACACCATATATTTT
d_gene: -
abundance: once
j_gene: TRBJ1-3
v_gene: TRBV5-4

CDR3aa: CASSYSRGGPGEQYF
CDR3nt: TGTGCCAGCAGTTATTCGCGGGGGGGCCCAGGCGAGCAGTACTTC
d_gene: TRBD2
abundance: -
j_gene: TRBJ2-7
v_gene: TRBV6-5

CDR3aa: CASSLSGGPSTDTQYF
CDR3nt: TGTGCCAGCAGCTTAAGCGGGGGCCCTTCCACAGATACGCAGTATTTT
d_gene: TRBD2
abundance: -
j_gene: TRBJ2-3
v_gene: TRBV7-2

CDR3aa: CASSLQFITGWVSGELFF
CDR3nt: TGTGCCAGCAGCCTTCAATTTATTACAGGCTGGGTCTCCGGGGAGCTGTTTTTT
d_gene: -
abundance: -
j_gene: TRBJ2-2
v_gene: TRBV27

CDR3aa: CASSNLRVSVYNEQFF
CDR3nt: TGTGCCAGCAGCAACTTGAGGGTATCGGTCTACAATGAGCAGTTCTTC
d_gene: -
abundance: -
j_gene: TRBJ2-1
v_gene: TRBV21-1

CDR3aa: CAIRDRQNTEAFF
CDR3nt: TGTGCCATCCGGGACAGGCAGAACACTGAAGCTTTCTTT
d_gene: TRBD1
abundance: -
j_gene: TRBJ1-1
v_gene: TRBV10-3

CDR3aa: CASSFQGARGNTIYF
CDR3nt: TGTGCCAGCAGTTTTCAGGGGGCGCGTGGAAACACCATATATTTT
d_gene: TRBD1
abundance: -
j_gene: TRBJ1-3
v_gene: TRBV28

CDR3aa: CASSHYSNEQYF
CDR3nt: TGTGCCAGCAGCCATTACAGCAACGAGCAGTACTTC
d_gene: -
abundance: -
j_gene: TRBJ2-7
v_gene: TRBV4-2

CDR3aa: CAWRGTGLTGELFF
CDR3nt: TGTGCCTGGAGAGGGACAGGCCTTACCGGGGAGCTGTTTTTT
d_gene: TRBD1
abundance: few
j_gene: TRBJ2-2
v_gene: TRBV30

CDR3aa: CASSYGSRTYEQYF
CDR3nt: TGTGCCAGCAGTTATGGGAGTAGAACCTACGAGCAGTACTTC
d_gene: -
abundance: -
j_gene: TRBJ2-7
v_gene: TRBV6-5

CDR3aa: CASSSLGSYEQYF
CDR3nt: TGCGCCAGCAGCTCCCTCGGCTCCTACGAGCAGTACTTC
d_gene: -
abundance: -
j_gene: TRBJ2-7
v_gene: TRBV5-1

CDR3aa: CASSNLAGSQETQYF
CDR3nt: TGTGCCAGCAGTAATCTAGCGGGTTCCCAAGAGACCCAGTACTTC
d_gene: TRBD2
abundance: -
j_gene: TRBJ2-5
v_gene: TRBV6-5

CDR3aa: CASSNRTRNNEQFF
CDR3nt: TGTGCCAGTTCAAATAGGACTAGGAACAATGAGCAGTTCTTC
d_gene: TRBD2
abundance: -
j_gene: TRBJ2-1
v_gene: TRBV19